This T cell receptor beta chain was sequenced during a study of shared clonotypes between healthy human individuals. There are 15 residues in the CDR3. CDR1 is SGHDT, CDR2 YYEEEE, per germline. Unmatched junction bases numbered 13, after V lost 4 bases and J lost 10 bases. The table came from immunoSEQ multiplex PCR; TCRdb's copy has only in-frame clones and leaves some out. Of some 1,400,000 clones in the sample, about 96% were seen once. The source is a man aged 25 to 40 in good health. The material sequenced was naive CD4+ T cells sorted from blood. Subset: CD45RA+ positively selected. The V and J genes are TRBV5-6 and TRBJ1-5; TRBD1 matches at 8 bases. The CDR3 loop reads CASSRWGTGQTPQHF. In nucleotides, the CDR3 is TGTGCCAGCAGCCGCTGGGGGACAGGACAGACTCCCCAGCATTTT.